Given below is one T cell receptor (beta chain) in context. Its antigen is not identified. These data come from a study of vaccination and CD4 T cells after COVID-19. The treatment: approximately 11-day PBMC culture with coronavirus spike peptide pools or control peptides (ViraFEST assay). ViraFEST relied on peptide pools to expand antigen-specific T cells; the TCRs were sequenced afterward. An Oncomine TCR Beta short-read assay was used to sequence the DNA from cultured CD4+ T cells. One entry per CDR3 protein, called by TCRdb with MiXCR from the PCR reads. The sample shows about 15,000 distinct CDR3 sequences, about 55% of them seen only once. The receptor was derived from a human donor who had recovered from COVID-19. Sequencing was performed on CD4+ T cells from blood, cultured in vitro.

DNA for the CDR3: TGTGCCAGCAGTTTAGCGGGAGGTAACTCCTACAATGAGCAGTTCTTC. Translating it yields CASSLAGGNSYNEQFF. The chain carries TRBV5-4 and TRBJ2-1; TRBD2 aligns across 10 bases. With V trimmed by 5 bases and J by 0 bases, 5 bases remained unmatched. Germline V lookup: CDR1 SGHNT, CDR2 YYREEE (reference sequence). The CDR3 consists of 16 residues.